This TCR beta chain was observed in a study of OX40 agonist ivuxolimab in advanced cancers. Of note for this clone: Its antigen is as yet unknown.

Assay: immunoSEQ multiplex PCR; the TCRdb copy retains only in-frame clones and omits some. Of about 67,000 clones in the sample, about 90% are singletons; the top ten hold 3.5% to 5%. Whole-study results and caveats: At 0.1 to 3.0 mg/kg, clonal expansion of CD4+ and CD8+ blood T cells had occurred by week 6.

The CDR3 is made up of 15 amino acids. The germline gives CDR1 GTSNPN, CDR2 SVGIG (reference sequence). The V gene lost 0 bases and the J gene lost 4 bases, with 10 bases spanning the gap. The gene calls are TRBV30 and TRBJ2-6; D gene uncertain. The sequences come from CD4+ or CD8+ T cells sorted from blood, collected in a trial of the OX40 agonist ivuxolimab. The TCR originated in an adult with an advanced solid tumor such as melanoma, head and neck, liver or kidney cancer. As DNA, the CDR3 is TGTGCCTGGAGTGTATTCGGGTTCGGGGCCAACGTCCTGACTTTC. Translation gives CAWSVFGFGANVLTF.